Listed below are T cell receptor beta chains from one sample, sequenced in a study of blood T cell repertoires in COVID-19. Generated by immunoSEQ multiplex PCR, the TCRdb table keeps only in-frame clones and is missing some. Here the sample spans around 300,000 clones, roughly 86% being singletons. Sequencing was done on a sample of PBMCs or T cells enriched from blood (not recorded which). The receptors originated from a woman in her thirties who had recovered from COVID-19. Each CDR3 is given with its conserved first and last residue. Fields, in order: clone size, D gene, J gene, V gene, CDR3 protein, CDR3 DNA. D genes are given only for firm matches. Size is stated for part of the rows, as once, few or many counts, or as a class when the clone is expanded.

- | - | TRBJ1-1 | TRBV6-1 | CASSEALGGLLGFF | TGTGCCAGCAGTGAAGCGCTGGGAGGTCTCTTAGGTTTCTTT
few | - | TRBJ1-1 | TRBV9 | CASSVAGNTEAFF | TGTGCCAGCAGCGTAGCAGGGAACACTGAAGCTTTCTTT
- | - | TRBJ2-1 | TRBV4-1 | CASSQVHYEQFF | TGCGCCAGCAGCCAAGTCCACTATGAGCAGTTCTTC
- | - | TRBJ1-2 | TRBV6-1 | CASSEWGLDGYTF | TGTGCCAGCAGTGAATGGGGGCTGGATGGCTACACCTTC
- | - | TRBJ1-2 | TRBV27 | CASSLSTGYGYTF | TGTGCCAGCAGTTTATCGACGGGCTATGGCTACACCTTC
- | TRBD1 | TRBJ1-2 | TRBV19 | CASSTGGYNYGYTF | TGTGCCAGTAGCACAGGGGGTTACAACTATGGCTACACCTTC
- | TRBD1 | TRBJ2-7 | TRBV19 | CASSILAGGLGEQYF | TGTGCCAGTAGTATCCTGGCAGGGGGCCTCGGCGAGCAGTACTTC
- | - | TRBJ2-1 | TRBV7-6 | CASSLGGGAYNEQFF | TGTGCCAGCAGCTTAGGCGGGGGCGCCTACAATGAGCAGTTCTTC
- | TRBD2 | TRBJ2-3 | TRBV5-1 | CASSRRGSGTDTQYF | TGCGCCAGCAGCCGTCGTGGTAGCGGGACAGATACGCAGTATTTT
- | - | TRBJ2-3 | TRBV13 | CASLKGLLTDTQYF | TGTGCCAGCTTGAAGGGGCTCCTCACAGATACGCAGTATTTT
- | - | TRBJ1-2 | TRBV10-3 | CAISEEVREGYTF | TGTGCCATCAGTGAGGAGGTACGGGAAGGGTACACCTTC
few | TRBD1 | TRBJ1-3 | TRBV6-5 | CATRGTGGNTIYF | TGTGCCACCAGGGGGACAGGCGGCAACACCATATATTTT
- | TRBD1 | TRBJ1-1 | TRBV9 | CASSVEGARVVAEAFF | TGTGCCAGCAGCGTAGAGGGGGCGCGGGTAGTCGCTGAAGCTTTCTTT
- | - | TRBJ1-6 | TRBV11-3 | CASSWGPDSPLHF | TGTGCCAGCAGCTGGGGGCCTGATTCACCCCTCCACTTT
- | - | TRBJ1-6 | TRBV7-9 | CASSPRGGTISPLHF | TGTGCCAGCAGCCCTAGAGGCGGGACTATATCACCCCTCCACTTT
- | - | TRBJ1-1 | TRBV5-1 | CASSRSGITEAFF | TGCGCCAGCAGCCGGTCGGGGATCACTGAAGCTTTCTTT
- | TRBD1 | TRBJ1-6 | TRBV4-1 | CASSHTDRGWGSPLHF | TGCGCCAGCAGCCACACGGACAGGGGGTGGGGTTCACCCCTCCACTTT
- | TRBD1 | TRBJ1-2 | TRBV15 | CATSSAGGNYGYTF | TGTGCCACCAGCAGTGCAGGGGGCAACTATGGCTACACCTTC
- | - | TRBJ1-1 | TRBV7-3 | CASSLGPENTEAFF | TGTGCCAGCAGCTTAGGGCCAGAGAACACTGAAGCTTTCTTT
once | - | TRBJ1-2 | TRBV9 | CASSVGGSNLWGYTF | TGTGCCAGCAGCGTAGGTGGCAGTAATCTCTGGGGCTACACCTTC
- | - | TRBJ2-2 | TRBV18 | CASSPPERQAGQLFF | TGTGCCAGCTCACCTCCGGAGAGACAAGCGGGTCAGCTGTTTTTT
- | TRBD1 | TRBJ2-7 | TRBV15 | CATSRGTGQLTYEQYF | TGTGCCACCAGCAGAGGGACGGGACAGCTAACCTACGAGCAGTACTTC
- | - | TRBJ2-3 | TRBV14 | CASSQDRTGRADTQYF | TGTGCCAGCAGCCAAGATCGGACAGGGAGGGCAGATACGCAGTATTTT
- | TRBD2 | TRBJ2-5 | TRBV29-1 | CSAGGGQETQYF | TGCAGCGCTGGGGGGGGCCAAGAGACCCAGTACTTC
- | TRBD2 | TRBJ2-3 | TRBV27 | CASSFVAGAPSTDTQYF | TGTGCCAGCAGTTTTGTTGCGGGAGCCCCTAGCACAGATACGCAGTATTTT
- | - | TRBJ1-3 | TRBV2 | CASRQGHSSIYF | TGTGCCAGCAGGCAGGGACACTCCTCCATATATTTT
- | - | TRBJ1-5 | TRBV21-1 | CASSKGAGDQPQHF | TGTGCCAGCAGCAAAGGAGCAGGGGATCAGCCCCAGCATTTT
once | TRBD1 | TRBJ1-4 | TRBV4-1 | CASSSRPGTGAVKLFF | TGCGCCAGCAGCTCCAGACCCGGGACAGGGGCGGTAAAACTGTTTTTT
- | - | TRBJ2-7 | TRBV7-9 | CASSLPGRGGYEQYF | TGTGCCAGCAGCTTACCGGGACGGGGAGGCTACGAGCAGTACTTC
once | - | TRBJ2-7 | TRBV4-1 | CASSQDTGSYEQYF | TGCGCCAGCAGCCAAGACACAGGGTCCTACGAGCAGTACTTC
few | TRBD1 | TRBJ1-1 | TRBV27 | CASSLLGGLNTEAFF | TGTGCCAGCAGTTTGTTAGGGGGCTTGAACACTGAAGCTTTCTTT